Listed below are T cell receptor beta chains from one sample, sequenced in a study of blood T cell repertoires in COVID-19. TCRdb's table, derived via immunoSEQ multiplex PCR, lists solely in-frame clones and lacks some. This sample has some 260,000 clones; about four fifths occur once, and the top ten carry roughly 9.8%. The sequenced material came from peripheral blood. These receptor sequences come from a man older than 75 with acute or convalescent COVID-19. The CDR3 runs from the conserved cysteine through the conserved F or W. The D gene is left open where the match is weak. Only part of the rows carry a size: once, few, many, or a class if the clone is expanded.

v_gene	d_gene	abundance	j_gene	CDR3aa	CDR3nt
TRBV7-9	.	.	TRBJ1-1	CASSRTGHRNTEAFF	TGTGCCAGCAGCCGGACGGGACACCGGAACACTGAAGCTTTCTTT
TRBV5-8	TRBD1	.	TRBJ2-1	CASSPGTGAEQFF	TGTGCCAGCAGCCCTGGGACAGGGGCTGAACAGTTCTTC
TRBV29-1	.	once	TRBJ1-1	CSVSPGSIKAKDTEAFF	TGCAGCGTTTCACCCGGGTCTATAAAGGCTAAAGACACTGAAGCTTTCTTT
TRBV5-1	.	once	TRBJ1-5	CASSWDINQPQHF	TGCGCCAGCAGCTGGGACATCAATCAGCCCCAGCATTTT
TRBV5-1	TRBD1	.	TRBJ1-6	CASSLGTGDGSPLHF	TGCGCCAGCAGCCTCGGGACAGGGGATGGCTCACCCCTCCACTTT
TRBV24-1	TRBD2	.	TRBJ2-1	CATSTSGSGSYNEQFF	TGTGCCACCAGCACTAGCGGGAGTGGCTCCTACAATGAGCAGTTCTTC
TRBV6-5	.	.	TRBJ1-5	CASSLDSSPQPQHF	TGTGCCAGCAGTCTCGACAGCTCACCTCAGCCCCAGCATTTT
TRBV19	.	.	TRBJ2-2	CASHRTASTGELFF	TGTGCCAGCCATCGGACAGCCAGCACCGGGGAGCTGTTTTTT
TRBV7-9	.	.	TRBJ1-3	CASSSWGETGNTIYF	TGTGCCAGCAGCTCGTGGGGGGAAACTGGAAACACCATATATTTT
TRBV9	.	.	TRBJ2-5	CASSVGGGPRETQYF	TGTGCCAGCAGCGTAGGGGGGGGCCCAAGAGAGACCCAGTACTTC
TRBV25-1	TRBD1	.	TRBJ2-7	CASSDWTGDYEQYF	TGTGCCAGCAGTGACTGGACAGGAGATTACGAGCAGTACTTC
TRBV2	TRBD1	.	TRBJ1-2	CASTGTGGVGGYTF	TGTGCCAGCACCGGGACAGGGGGCGTGGGAGGCTACACCTTC
TRBV3-1/TRBV3-2	.	.	TRBJ1-4	CASSQYRVNEKLFF	TGTGCCAGCAGCCAATACAGGGTCAATGAAAAACTGTTTTTT
TRBV18	.	.	TRBJ2-3	CASSPGFVADTQYF	TGTGCCAGCTCACCAGGCTTCGTCGCAGATACGCAGTATTTT
TRBV5-1	TRBD2	few	TRBJ2-1	CASSATSDHNEQFF	TGCGCCAGCAGCGCAACTAGCGACCACAATGAGCAGTTCTTC
TRBV2	TRBD1	.	TRBJ1-5	CASRITQGGNQPQHF	TGTGCCAGCCGAATAACCCAGGGGGGCAATCAGCCCCAGCATTTT
TRBV2	.	.	TRBJ2-2	CASSDGEQNTGELFF	TGTGCCAGCAGTGATGGGGAGCAGAACACCGGGGAGCTGTTTTTT
TRBV18	TRBD2	.	TRBJ2-2	CASSPRYGASGYNTGELFF	TGTGCCAGCTCACCAAGGTACGGGGCTAGCGGGTACAACACCGGGGAGCTGTTTTTT
TRBV14	TRBD1	few	TRBJ1-6	CASSRGQGYSPLHF	TGTGCCAGCAGCCGGGGACAGGGGTATTCACCCCTCCACTTT
TRBV11-2	.	.	TRBJ2-7	CASSLDWGLGIYEQYF	TGTGCCAGCAGCTTAGATTGGGGACTGGGGATCTACGAGCAGTACTTC
TRBV11-2	TRBD2	.	TRBJ2-7	CASSFSGLVRWEQYF	TGTGCCAGCAGCTTCTCGGGACTAGTCCGATGGGAGCAGTACTTC